This T cell receptor beta chain stems from a study of multiple sclerosis patients with progressive multifocal leukoencephalopathy. General study findings and limits: Most PML patients had lower entropy, suggesting less diverse TRB repertoires.

Worth noting for this clone: Antigen: not known.

The sample's time point: before natalizumab initiation. The T0 samples predate the first natalizumab infusion. Germline CDR1 and CDR2: SGHRS and YFSETQ. The CDR3 runs 14 residues. The germline V and J ends were trimmed by 0 bases and 2 bases, with 7 bases remaining between them. Sequencing was at survey level. The protocol was immunoSEQ multiplex PCR, while the TCRdb copy is restricted to in-frame clones and leaves out a portion. The sample records 25,000 to 30,000 clones, 70% to 90% being singletons. Source material: PBMCs. The source is a human donor with multiple sclerosis. This chain links TRBV5-1 with TRBJ2-3; D is undetermined. As DNA, the CDR3 is TGCGCCAGCAGCTTGGAGGCAGCCACAGATACGCAGTATTTT. Its protein is CASSLEAATDTQYF.